This TCR beta chain was captured by sequencing in a study of T-cell reconstitution after alpha-beta-depleted transplantation in children. General study findings and limits: Certain patients had high TCRbeta diversity at day 60, and it came from recipient T cells and thymic progenitors that survived. At the one-year point after transplant, T-cell counts and TCRbeta diversity were found to come mostly from T cells that had been newly produced. By about two months after transplant, alpha-beta T cells reportedly arose from several hundred graft clones that had expanded.

V lost 5 bases, J lost 0 bases, and 14 bases lay in between. Germline assignment: CDR1 SEHNR and CDR2 FQNEAQ (reference sequence). This CDR3 has 16 amino acids. TCRbeta library construction was performed incorporating unique molecular identifiers. One entry per CDR3 protein results from TCRdb running MiXCR on the PCR reads. The table has approximately 490,000 distinct CDR3 sequences, roughly a tenth seen once. This clonotype was counted at least ten times. Its antigen is currently unknown. The material sequenced was PBMCs, taken before TCRalphabeta/CD19-depleted stem cell transplant. The TCR was taken from a child under 10 years old with inherited bone marrow failure, due to receive a stem cell transplant. The genes are TRBV7-9 and TRBJ2-1; maybe TRBD2 (6 bases). This chain's CDR3 is CASSGLAASSYNEQFF. The CDR3 DNA reads TGTGCCAGCAGCGGTTTAGCGGCCAGCTCCTACAATGAGCAGTTCTTC.